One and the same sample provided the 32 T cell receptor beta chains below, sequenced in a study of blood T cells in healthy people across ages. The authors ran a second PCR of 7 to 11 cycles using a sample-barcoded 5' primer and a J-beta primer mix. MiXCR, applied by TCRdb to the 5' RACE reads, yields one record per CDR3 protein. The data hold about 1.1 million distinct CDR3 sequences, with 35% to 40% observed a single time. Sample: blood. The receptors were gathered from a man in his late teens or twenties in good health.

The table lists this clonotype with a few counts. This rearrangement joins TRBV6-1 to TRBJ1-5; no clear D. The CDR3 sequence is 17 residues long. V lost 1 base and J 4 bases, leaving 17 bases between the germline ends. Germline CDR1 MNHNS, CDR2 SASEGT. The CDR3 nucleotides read TGTGCCAGCAGTGAAGAGCCCCGCGGTGGTTTAAATCAGCCCCAGCATTTT. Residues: CASSEEPRGGLNQPQHF.

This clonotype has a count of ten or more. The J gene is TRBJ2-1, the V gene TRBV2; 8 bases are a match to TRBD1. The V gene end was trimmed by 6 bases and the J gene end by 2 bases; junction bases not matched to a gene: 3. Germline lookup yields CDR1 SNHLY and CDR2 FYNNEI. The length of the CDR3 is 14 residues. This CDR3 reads CASSAGGAYNEQFF. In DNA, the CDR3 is TGTGCCAGCAGCGCAGGGGGCGCCTACAATGAGCAGTTCTTC.

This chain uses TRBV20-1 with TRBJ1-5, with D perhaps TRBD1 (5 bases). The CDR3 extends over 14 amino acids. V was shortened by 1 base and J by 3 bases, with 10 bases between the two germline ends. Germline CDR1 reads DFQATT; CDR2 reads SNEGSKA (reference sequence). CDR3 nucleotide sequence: TGCAGTGCTAGAGTGGGGCTTCCCAATCAGCCCCAGCATTTT. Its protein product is CSARVGLPNQPQHF.

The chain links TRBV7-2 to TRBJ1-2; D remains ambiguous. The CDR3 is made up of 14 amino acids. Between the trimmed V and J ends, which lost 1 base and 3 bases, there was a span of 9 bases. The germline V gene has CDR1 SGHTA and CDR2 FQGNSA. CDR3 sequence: CASSLDSWDYGYTF. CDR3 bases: TGTGCCAGCAGCTTAGACAGCTGGGACTATGGCTACACCTTC.

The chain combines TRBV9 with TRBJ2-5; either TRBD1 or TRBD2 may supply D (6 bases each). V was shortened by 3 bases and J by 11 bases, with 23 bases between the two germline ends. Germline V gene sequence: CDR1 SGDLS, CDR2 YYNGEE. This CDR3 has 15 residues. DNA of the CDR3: TGTGCCAGCAGCGGACACAGGGACTCGTACAATGAGCAGTACTTC. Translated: CASSGHRDSYNEQYF.

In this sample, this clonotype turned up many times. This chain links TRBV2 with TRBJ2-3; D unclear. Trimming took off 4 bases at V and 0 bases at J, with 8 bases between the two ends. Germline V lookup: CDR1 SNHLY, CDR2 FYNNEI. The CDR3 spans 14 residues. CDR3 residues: CASSADGSTDTQYF. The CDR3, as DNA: TGTGCCAGCAGTGCGGACGGCAGCACAGATACGCAGTATTTT.

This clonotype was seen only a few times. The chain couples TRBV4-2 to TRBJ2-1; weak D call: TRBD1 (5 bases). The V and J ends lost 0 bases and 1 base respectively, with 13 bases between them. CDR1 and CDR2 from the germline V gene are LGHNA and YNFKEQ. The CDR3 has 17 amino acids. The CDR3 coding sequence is TGTGCCAGCAGCCAAGATAAGGGGATGAGGTCCTACAATGAGCAGTTCTTC. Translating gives CASSQDKGMRSYNEQFF.

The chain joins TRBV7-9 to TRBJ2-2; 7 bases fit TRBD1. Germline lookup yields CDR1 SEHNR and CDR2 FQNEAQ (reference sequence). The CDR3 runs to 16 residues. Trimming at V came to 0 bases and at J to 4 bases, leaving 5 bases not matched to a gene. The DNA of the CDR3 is TGTGCCAGCAGCTTAGCGTTGGCAGGGGGCACCGGGGAGCTGTTTTTT. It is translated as CASSLALAGGTGELFF.

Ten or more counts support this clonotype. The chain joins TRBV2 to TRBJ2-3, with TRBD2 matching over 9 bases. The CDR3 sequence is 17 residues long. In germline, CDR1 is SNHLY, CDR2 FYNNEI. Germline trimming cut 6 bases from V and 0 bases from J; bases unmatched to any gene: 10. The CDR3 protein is CASSRAGGPISTDTQYF. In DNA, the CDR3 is TGTGCCAGCAGCCGAGCGGGGGGCCCCATTAGCACAGATACGCAGTATTTT. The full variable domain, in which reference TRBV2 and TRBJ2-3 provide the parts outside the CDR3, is EPEVTQTPSHQVTQMGQEVILRCVPISNHLYFYWYRQILGQKVEFLVSFYNNEISEKSEIFDDQFSVERPDGSNFTLKIRSTKLEDSAMYFCASSRAGGPISTDTQYFGPGTRLTVL.

The CDR3: CASSESDRVVEKLFF. In DNA form, the CDR3 reads TGCGCCAGCAGTGAGTCGGACAGGGTGGTGGAAAAACTGTTTTTT. The V and J genes are TRBV10-2 and TRBJ1-4; 8 positions agree with TRBD1. The CDR3 loop spans 15 amino acids. V shed 0 bases, J shed 8 bases, and the junction held 5 bases outside the gene matches. The germline V gene encodes CDR1 WSHSY and CDR2 SAAADI.

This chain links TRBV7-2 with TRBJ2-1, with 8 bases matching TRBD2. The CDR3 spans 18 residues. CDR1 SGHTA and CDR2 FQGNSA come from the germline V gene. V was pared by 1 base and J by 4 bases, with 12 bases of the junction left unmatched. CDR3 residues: CASSLVWSSGGDYNEQFF. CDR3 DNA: TGTGCCAGCAGCTTAGTTTGGTCCAGCGGGGGCGATTACAATGAGCAGTTCTTC.

CDR3 nucleotides: TGCAGTGCTAGGGCGGTTGGCTACACCTTC. Translation: CSARAVGYTF. The chain has TRBV20-1 and TRBJ1-2, with D unclear. Trimming removed 3 bases from V and 7 bases from J, with 6 bases in between. Looked up from germline, CDR1 is DFQATT and CDR2 is SNEGSKA (reference sequence). The CDR3 covers 10 residues.

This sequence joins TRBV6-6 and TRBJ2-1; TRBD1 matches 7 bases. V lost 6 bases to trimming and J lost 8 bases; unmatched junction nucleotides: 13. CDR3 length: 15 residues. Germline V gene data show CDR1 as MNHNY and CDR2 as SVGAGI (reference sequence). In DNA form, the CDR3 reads TGTGCCAGCAGCCCAACCAGGACAGGTCGCGATGAGCAGTTCTTC. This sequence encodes CASSPTRTGRDEQFF.

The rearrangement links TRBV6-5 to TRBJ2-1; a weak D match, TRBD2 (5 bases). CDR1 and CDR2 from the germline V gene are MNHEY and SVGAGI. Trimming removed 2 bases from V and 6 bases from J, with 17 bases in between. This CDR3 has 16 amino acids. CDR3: CASSYGVGGLVNEQFF. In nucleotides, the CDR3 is TGTGCCAGCAGTTACGGGGTGGGCGGGCTGGTCAATGAGCAGTTCTTC.

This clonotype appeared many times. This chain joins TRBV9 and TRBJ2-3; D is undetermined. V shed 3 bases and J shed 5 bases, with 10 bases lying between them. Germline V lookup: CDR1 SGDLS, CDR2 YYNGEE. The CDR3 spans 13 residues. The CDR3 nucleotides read TGTGCCAGCAGCGCCATTTCGAGAGATACGCAGTATTTT. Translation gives CASSAISRDTQYF. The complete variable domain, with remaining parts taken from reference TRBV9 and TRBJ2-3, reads DSGVTQTPKHLITATGQRVTLRCSPRSGDLSVYWYQQSLDQGLQFLIQYYNGEERAKGNILERFSAQQFPDLHSELNLSSLELGDSALYFCASSAISRDTQYFGPGTRLTVL.

CDR3 in amino acids: CASRPTDSSNYGYTF. The CDR3 DNA follows: TGTGCCAGCAGGCCCACCGACAGCTCTAACTATGGCTACACCTTC. This rearrangement joins TRBV27 to TRBJ1-2; D might be TRBD1 (5 bases). The CDR3 consists of 15 residues. Germline CDR1 and CDR2: MNHEY and SMNVEV (reference sequence). V was shortened by 6 bases and J by 0 bases, with 14 bases between the two germline ends.

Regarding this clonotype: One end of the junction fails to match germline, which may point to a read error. CDR3 sequence reads: CVSSSSWGTPSTDTQYF. CDR3 sequence (DNA): TGTGTCAGCAGCTCTTCTTGGGGGACACCTAGCACAGATACGCAGTATTTT. The chain couples TRBV9 to TRBJ2-3; a possible D gene is TRBD1 (6 bases). This CDR3 is built from 17 residues. Germline loops: CDR1 SGDLS, CDR2 YYNGEE.

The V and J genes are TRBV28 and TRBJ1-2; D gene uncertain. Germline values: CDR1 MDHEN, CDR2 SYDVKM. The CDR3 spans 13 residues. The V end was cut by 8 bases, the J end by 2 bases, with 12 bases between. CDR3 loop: CASCSPGNYGYTF. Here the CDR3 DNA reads TGTGCCAGCTGTTCCCCGGGGAACTATGGCTACACCTTC.

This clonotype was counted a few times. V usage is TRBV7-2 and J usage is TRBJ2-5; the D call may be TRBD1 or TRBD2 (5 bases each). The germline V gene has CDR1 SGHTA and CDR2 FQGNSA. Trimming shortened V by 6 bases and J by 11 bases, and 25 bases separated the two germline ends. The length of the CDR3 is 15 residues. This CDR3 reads CASSRGLIVYNEQYF. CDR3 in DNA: TGTGCCAGCAGTCGGGGCCTGATTGTTTACAATGAGCAGTACTTC.

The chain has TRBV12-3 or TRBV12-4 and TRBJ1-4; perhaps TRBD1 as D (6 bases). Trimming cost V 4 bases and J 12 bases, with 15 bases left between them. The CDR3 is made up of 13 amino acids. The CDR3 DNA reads TGTGCCAGCAGTTCCACCCGGGACAAAGAACTGTTTTTT. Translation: CASSSTRDKELFF.

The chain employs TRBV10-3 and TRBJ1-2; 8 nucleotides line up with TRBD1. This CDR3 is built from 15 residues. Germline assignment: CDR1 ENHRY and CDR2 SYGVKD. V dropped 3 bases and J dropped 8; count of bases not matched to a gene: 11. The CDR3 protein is CAISDPRQGLGGYTF. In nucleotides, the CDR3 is TGTGCCATCAGTGACCCTCGACAGGGGTTGGGCGGCTACACCTTC.

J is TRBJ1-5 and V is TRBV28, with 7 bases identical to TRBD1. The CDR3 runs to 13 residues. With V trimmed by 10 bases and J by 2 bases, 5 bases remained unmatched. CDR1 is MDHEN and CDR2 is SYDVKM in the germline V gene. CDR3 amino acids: CATKGAGNQPQHF. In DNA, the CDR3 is TGTGCCACCAAGGGGGCAGGCAATCAGCCCCAGCATTTT.

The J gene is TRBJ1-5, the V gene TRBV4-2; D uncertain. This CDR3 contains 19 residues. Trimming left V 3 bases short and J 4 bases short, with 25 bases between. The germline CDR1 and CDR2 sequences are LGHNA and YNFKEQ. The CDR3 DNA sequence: TGTGCCAGCAGCCACGTACTAGACGGGGAACTCGGAGCGAATCAGCCCCAGCATTTT. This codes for CASSHVLDGELGANQPQHF.

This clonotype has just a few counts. The CDR3 bases are TGTGCCAGCAGCGCCAGGGACAGCTATTATGGCTACACCTTC. As protein: CASSARDSYYGYTF. The chain has TRBV9 and TRBJ1-2; 7 nucleotides agree with TRBD1. After removal of 3 bases from V and 5 bases from J, the junction contained 7 bases not matched to a gene. The germline gives CDR1 SGDLS, CDR2 YYNGEE. This CDR3 is built from 14 residues.

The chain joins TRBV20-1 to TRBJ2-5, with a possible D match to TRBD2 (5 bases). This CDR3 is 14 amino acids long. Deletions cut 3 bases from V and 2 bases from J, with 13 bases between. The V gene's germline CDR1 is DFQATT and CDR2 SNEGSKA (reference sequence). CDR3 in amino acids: CSAREAGLQETQYF. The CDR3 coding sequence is TGCAGTGCTAGGGAGGCAGGACTTCAAGAGACCCAGTACTTC.

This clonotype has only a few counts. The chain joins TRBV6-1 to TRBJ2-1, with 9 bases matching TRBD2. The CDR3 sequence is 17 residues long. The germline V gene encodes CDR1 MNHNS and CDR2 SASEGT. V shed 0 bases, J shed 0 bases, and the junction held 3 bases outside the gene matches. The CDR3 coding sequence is TGTGCCAGCAGTGAAGCGACTAGCGGTTCCTCCTACAATGAGCAGTTCTTC. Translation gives CASSEATSGSSYNEQFF.

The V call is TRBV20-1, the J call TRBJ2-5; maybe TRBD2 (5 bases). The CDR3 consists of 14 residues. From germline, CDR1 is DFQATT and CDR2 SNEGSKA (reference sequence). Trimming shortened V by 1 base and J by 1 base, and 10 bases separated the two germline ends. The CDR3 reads CSARVPSPQETQYF. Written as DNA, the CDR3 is TGCAGTGCTAGAGTTCCTAGCCCCCAAGAGACCCAGTACTTC.

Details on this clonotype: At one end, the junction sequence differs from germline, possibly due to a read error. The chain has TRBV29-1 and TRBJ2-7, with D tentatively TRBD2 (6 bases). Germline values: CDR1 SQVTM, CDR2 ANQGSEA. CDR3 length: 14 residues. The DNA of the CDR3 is TGCAGCGTGAGAGGAGGGGAACTTCCCTACGAGCAGAACTTC. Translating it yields CSVRGGELPYEQNF.

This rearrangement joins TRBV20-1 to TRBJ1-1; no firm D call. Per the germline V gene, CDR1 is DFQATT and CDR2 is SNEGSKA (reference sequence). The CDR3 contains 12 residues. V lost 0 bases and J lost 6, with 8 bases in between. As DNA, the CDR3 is TGCAGTGCTAGAGAGGGGTACGCTGAAGCTTTCTTT. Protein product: CSAREGYAEAFF.

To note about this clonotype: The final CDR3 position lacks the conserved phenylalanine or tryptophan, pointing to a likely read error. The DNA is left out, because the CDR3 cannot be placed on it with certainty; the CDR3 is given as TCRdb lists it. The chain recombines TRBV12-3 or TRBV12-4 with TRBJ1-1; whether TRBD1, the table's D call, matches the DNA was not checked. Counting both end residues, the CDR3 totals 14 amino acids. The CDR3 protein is CASSIRGGGLKLSL.

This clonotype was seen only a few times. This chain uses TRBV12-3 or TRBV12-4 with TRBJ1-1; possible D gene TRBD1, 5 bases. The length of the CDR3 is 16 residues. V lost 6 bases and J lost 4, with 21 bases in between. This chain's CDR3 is CASRYNPGGGGTEAFF. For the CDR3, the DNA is TGTGCCAGCAGATACAACCCCGGGGGGGGTGGCACTGAAGCTTTCTTT.

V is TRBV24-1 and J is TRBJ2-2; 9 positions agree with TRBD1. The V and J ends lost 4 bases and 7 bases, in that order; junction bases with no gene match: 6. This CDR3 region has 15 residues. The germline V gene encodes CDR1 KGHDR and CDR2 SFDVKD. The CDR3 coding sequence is TGTGCCACCAGTGACCGGGACAGGGAACACGGGGAGCTGTTTTTT. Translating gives CATSDRDREHGELFF.